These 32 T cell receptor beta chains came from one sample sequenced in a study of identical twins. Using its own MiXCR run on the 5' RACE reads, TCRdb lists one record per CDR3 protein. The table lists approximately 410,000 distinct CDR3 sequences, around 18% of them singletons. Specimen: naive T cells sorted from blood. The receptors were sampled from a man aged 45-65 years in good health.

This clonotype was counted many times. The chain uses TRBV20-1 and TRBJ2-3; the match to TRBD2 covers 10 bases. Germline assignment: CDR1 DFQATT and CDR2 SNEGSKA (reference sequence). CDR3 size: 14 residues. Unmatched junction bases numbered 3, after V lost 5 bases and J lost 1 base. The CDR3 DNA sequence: TGCAGTGCTCGAGGACTAGCGGGCACAGATACGCAGTATTTT. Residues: CSARGLAGTDTQYF.

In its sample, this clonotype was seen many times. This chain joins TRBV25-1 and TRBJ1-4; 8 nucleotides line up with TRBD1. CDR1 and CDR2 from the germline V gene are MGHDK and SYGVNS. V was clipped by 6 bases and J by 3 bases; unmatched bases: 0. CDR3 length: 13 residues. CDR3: CASRGQANEKLFF. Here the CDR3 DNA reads TGTGCCAGCAGGGGACAGGCTAATGAAAAACTGTTTTTT.

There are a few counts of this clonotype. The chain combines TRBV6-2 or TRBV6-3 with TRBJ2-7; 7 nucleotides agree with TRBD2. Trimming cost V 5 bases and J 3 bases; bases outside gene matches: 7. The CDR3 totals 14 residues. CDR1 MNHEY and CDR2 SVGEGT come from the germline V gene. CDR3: CASSLFGRDYEQYF. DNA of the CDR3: TGTGCCAGCAGTCTATTTGGGAGGGACTACGAGCAGTACTTC.

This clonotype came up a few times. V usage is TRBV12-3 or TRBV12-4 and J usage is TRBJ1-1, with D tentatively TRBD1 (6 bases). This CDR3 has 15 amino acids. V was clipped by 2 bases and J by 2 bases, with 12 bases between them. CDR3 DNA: TGTGCCAGCAGTTTATCGGCAGGGGATAACACTGAAGCTTTCTTT. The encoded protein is CASSLSAGDNTEAFF.

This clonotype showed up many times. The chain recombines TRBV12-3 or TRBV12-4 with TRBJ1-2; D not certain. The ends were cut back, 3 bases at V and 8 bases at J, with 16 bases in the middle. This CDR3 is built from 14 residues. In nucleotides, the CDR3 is TGTGCCAGCAGTTTCTCATCTCCCCGTTGGGGCTACACCTTC. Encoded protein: CASSFSSPRWGYTF.

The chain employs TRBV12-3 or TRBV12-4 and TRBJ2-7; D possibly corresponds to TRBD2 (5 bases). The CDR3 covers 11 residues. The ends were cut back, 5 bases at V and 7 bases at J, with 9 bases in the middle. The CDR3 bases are TGTGCCAGCAGTCTTCGGAGGGAGCAGTACTTC. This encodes CASSLRREQYF.

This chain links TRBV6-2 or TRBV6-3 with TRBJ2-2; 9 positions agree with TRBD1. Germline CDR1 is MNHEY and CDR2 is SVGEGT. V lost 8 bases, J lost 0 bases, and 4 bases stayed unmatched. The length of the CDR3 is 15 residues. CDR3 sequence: CASVRTGANTGELFF. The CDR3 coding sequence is TGTGCCAGCGTTCGGACAGGGGCGAACACCGGGGAGCTGTTTTTT.

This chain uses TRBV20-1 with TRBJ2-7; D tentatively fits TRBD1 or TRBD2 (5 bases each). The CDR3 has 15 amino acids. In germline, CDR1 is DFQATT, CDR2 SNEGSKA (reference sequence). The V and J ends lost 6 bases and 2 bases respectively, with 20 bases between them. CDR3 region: CSAHQPLRGTYEQYF. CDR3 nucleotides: TGCAGTGCCCACCAGCCTTTGAGGGGAACCTACGAGCAGTACTTC.

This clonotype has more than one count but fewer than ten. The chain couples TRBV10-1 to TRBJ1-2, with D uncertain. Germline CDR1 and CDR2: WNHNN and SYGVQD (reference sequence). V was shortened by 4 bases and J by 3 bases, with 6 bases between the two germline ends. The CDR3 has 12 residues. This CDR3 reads CASSGEDYGYTF. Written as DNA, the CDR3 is TGCGCCAGCAGTGGGGAGGACTATGGCTACACCTTC.

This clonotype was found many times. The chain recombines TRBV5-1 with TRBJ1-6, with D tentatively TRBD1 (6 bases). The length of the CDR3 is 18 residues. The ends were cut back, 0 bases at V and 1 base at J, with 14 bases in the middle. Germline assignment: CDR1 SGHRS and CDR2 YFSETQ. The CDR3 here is CASSLVGGRRSYNSPLHF. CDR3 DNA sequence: TGCGCCAGCAGCTTGGTGGGGGGCAGAAGGTCCTATAATTCACCCCTCCACTTT.

The CDR3 protein is CASSLWGGNEQFF. The CDR3 DNA reads as TGTGCCAGCAGCTTGTGGGGGGGAAATGAGCAGTTCTTC. V and J are TRBV5-5 and TRBJ2-1, with TRBD2 matching 7 bases. Germline CDR1 and CDR2: SGHKS and YYEKEE (reference sequence). After removal of 1 base from V and 7 bases from J, the junction contained 2 bases not matched to a gene. This CDR3 contains 13 residues.

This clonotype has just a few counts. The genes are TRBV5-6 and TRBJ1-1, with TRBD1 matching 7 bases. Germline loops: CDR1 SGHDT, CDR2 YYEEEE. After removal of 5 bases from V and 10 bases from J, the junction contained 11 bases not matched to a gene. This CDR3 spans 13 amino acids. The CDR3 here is CASSTVGTGVAFF. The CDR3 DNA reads TGTGCCAGCAGTACAGTGGGCACAGGGGTAGCTTTCTTT.

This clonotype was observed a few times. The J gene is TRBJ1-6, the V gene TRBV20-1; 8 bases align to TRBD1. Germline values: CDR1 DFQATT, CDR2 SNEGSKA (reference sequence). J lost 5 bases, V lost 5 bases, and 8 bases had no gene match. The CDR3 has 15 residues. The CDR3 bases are TGCAGTGCTCCCCGAGGGGACAGGAATAATTCACCCCTCCACTTT. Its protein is CSAPRGDRNNSPLHF.

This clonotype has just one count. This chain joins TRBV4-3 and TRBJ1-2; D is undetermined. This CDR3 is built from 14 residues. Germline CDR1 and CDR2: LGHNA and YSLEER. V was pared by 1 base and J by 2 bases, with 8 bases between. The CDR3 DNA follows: TGCGCCAGCAGCCAAGGGATCAGGAACTATGGCTACACCTTC. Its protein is CASSQGIRNYGYTF.

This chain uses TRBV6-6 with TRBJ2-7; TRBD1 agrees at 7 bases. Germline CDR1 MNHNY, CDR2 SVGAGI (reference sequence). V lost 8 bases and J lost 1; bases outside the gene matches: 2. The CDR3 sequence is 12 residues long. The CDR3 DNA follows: TGTGCCAGCGGACAGGTTTCCTACGAGCAGTACTTC. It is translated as CASGQVSYEQYF.

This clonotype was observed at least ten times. The CDR3 sequence: CASSLKGGGYEQYF. In nucleotides, the CDR3 is TGTGCCAGCAGCTTAAAGGGGGGGGGCTACGAGCAGTACTTC. The V and J genes are TRBV7-2 and TRBJ2-7; D might be TRBD2 (7 bases). Trimming left V 2 bases short and J 3 bases short, with 11 bases between. Germline V gives CDR1 SGHTA, CDR2 FQGNSA. There are 14 residues in the CDR3.

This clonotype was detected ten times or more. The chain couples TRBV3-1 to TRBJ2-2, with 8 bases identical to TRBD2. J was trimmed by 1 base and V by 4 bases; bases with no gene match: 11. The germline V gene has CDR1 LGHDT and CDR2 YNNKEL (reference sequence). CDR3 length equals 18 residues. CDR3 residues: CASSLHPTSGGNTGELFF. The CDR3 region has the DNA TGTGCCAGCAGCCTTCACCCAACTAGCGGAGGGAACACCGGGGAGCTGTTTTTT. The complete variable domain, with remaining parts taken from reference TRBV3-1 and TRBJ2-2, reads DTAVSQTPKYLVTQMGNDKSIKCEQNLGHDTMYWYKQDSKKFLKIMFSYNNKELIINETVPNRFSPKSPDKAHLNLHINSLELGDSAVYFCASSLHPTSGGNTGELFFGEGSRLTVL.

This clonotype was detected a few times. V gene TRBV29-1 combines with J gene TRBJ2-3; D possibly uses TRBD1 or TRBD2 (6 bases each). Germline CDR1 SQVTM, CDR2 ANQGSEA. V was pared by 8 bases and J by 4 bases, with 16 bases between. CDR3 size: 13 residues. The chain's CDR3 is CSMDGGRPDTQYF. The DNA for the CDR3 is TGCAGCATGGATGGGGGGCGGCCAGATACGCAGTATTTT.

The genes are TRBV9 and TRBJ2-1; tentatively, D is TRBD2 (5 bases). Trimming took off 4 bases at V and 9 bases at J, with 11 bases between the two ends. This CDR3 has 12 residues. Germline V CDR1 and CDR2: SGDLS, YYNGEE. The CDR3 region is CASSFGAGEQFF. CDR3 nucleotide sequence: TGTGCCAGCAGCTTTGGTGCGGGTGAGCAGTTCTTC.

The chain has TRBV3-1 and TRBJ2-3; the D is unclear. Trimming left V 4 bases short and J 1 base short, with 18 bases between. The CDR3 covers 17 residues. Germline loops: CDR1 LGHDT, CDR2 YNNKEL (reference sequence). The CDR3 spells CASSPQKGGFGTDTQYF. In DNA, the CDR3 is TGTGCCAGCAGCCCCCAGAAGGGTGGGTTTGGCACAGATACGCAGTATTTT.

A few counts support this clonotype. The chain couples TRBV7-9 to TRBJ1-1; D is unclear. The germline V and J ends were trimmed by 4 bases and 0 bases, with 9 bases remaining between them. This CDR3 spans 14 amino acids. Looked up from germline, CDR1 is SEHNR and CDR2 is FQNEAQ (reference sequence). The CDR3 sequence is CASSSFDLNTEAFF. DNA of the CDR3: TGTGCCAGCAGCTCCTTTGACCTGAACACTGAAGCTTTCTTT.

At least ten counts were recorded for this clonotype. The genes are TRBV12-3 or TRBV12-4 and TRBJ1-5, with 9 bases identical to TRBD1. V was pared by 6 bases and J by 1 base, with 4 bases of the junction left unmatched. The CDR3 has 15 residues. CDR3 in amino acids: CASRRDRASNQPQHF. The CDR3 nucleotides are TGTGCCAGCAGACGGGACAGGGCGAGCAATCAGCCCCAGCATTTT.

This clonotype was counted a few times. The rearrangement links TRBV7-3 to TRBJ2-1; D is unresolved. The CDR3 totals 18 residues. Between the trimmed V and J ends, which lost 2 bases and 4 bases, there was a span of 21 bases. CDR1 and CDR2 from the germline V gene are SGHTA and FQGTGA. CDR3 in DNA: TGTGCCAGCAGCTTAGGGGTTCATTCGGACCTCCGGTACAATGAGCAGTTCTTC. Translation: CASSLGVHSDLRYNEQFF.

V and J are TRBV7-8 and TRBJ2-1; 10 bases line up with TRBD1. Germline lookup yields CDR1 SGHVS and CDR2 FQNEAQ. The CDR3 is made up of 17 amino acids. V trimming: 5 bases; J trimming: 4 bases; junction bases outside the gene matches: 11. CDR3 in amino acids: CASSHVGGQGKYNEQFF. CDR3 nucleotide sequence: TGTGCCAGCAGCCACGTAGGGGGACAGGGGAAATACAATGAGCAGTTCTTC.

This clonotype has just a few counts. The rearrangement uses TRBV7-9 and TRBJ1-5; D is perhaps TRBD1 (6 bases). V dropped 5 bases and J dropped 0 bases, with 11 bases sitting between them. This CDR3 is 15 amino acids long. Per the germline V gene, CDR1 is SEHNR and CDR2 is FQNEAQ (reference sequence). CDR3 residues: CASSISDSSNQPQHF. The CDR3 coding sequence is TGTGCCAGCAGCATTTCGGACAGTAGCAATCAGCCCCAGCATTTT.

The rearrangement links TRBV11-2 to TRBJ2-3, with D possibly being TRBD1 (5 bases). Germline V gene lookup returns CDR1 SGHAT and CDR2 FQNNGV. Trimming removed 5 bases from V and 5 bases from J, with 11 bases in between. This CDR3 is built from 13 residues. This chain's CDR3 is CASSPGFKDTQYF. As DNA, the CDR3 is TGTGCCAGCAGCCCAGGGTTTAAAGATACGCAGTATTTT.

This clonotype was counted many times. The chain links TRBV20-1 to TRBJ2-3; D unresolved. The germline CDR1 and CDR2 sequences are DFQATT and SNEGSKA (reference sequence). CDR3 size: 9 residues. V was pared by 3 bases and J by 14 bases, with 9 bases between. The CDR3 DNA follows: TGCAGTGCTAGGGAAACCAGGTATTTT. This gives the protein CSARETRYF.

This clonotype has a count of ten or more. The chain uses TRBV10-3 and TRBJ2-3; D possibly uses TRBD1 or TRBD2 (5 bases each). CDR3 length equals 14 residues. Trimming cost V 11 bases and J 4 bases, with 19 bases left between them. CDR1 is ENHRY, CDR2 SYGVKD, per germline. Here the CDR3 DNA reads TGTGCCTCGAAAGTGGGCAGGGACGCAGATACGCAGTATTTT. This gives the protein CASKVGRDADTQYF.

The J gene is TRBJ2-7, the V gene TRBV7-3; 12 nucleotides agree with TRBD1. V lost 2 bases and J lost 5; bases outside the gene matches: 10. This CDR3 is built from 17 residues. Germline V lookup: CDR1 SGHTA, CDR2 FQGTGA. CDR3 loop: CASSLLRDRGLNHEQYF. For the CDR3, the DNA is TGTGCCAGCAGCTTACTCCGGGACAGGGGGCTTAACCACGAGCAGTACTTC.

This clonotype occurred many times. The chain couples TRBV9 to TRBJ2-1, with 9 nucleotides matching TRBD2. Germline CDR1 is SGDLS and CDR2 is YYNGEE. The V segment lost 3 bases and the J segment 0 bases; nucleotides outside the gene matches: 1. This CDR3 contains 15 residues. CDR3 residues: CASSGSGSSYNEQFF. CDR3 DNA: TGTGCCAGCAGCGGTAGCGGGAGCTCCTACAATGAGCAGTTCTTC.

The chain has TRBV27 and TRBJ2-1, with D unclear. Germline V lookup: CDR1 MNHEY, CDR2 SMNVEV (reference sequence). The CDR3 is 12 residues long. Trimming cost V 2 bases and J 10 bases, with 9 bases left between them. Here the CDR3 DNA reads TGTGCCAGCAGTTTAGGGAACGGAGAGCAGTTCTTC. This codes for CASSLGNGEQFF.

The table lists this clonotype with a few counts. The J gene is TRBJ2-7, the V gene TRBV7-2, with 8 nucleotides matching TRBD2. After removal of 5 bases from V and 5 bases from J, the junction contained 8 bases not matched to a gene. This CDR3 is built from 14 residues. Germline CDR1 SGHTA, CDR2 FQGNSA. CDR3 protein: CASSPGTRDHEQYF. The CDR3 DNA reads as TGTGCCAGCAGCCCCGGGACTAGGGACCACGAGCAGTACTTC.